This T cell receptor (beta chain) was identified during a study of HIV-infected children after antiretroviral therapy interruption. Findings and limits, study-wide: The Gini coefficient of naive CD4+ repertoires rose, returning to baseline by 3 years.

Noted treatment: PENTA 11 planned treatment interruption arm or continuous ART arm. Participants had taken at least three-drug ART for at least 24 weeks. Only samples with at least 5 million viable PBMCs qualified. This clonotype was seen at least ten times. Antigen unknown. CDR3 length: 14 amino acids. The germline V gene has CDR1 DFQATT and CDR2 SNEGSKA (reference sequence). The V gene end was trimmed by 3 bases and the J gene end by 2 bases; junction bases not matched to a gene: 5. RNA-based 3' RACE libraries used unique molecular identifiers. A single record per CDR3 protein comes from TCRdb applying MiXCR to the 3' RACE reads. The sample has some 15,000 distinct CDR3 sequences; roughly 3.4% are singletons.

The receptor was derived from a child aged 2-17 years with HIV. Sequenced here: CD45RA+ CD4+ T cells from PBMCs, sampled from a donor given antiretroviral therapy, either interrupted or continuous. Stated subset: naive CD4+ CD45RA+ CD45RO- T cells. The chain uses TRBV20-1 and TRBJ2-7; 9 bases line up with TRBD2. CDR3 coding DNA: TGCAGTGCTAGTCTAGCGGGGATTACCTACGAGCAGTACTTC. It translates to CSASLAGITYEQYF.